The rows below give T cell receptor beta chains drawn from one sample of a study of blood T cell repertoires in COVID-19. TCRdb's table, derived via immunoSEQ multiplex PCR, lists solely in-frame clones and lacks some. The sample contains 150,000 or so clones, 82% of which appear only once. The sequenced sample was peripheral blood. The receptors originated from a human donor with acute or convalescent COVID-19. The donor label of this sample is uncertain. Both conserved end residues are part of each CDR3. Each record gives: V gene, J gene, CDR3 protein.

>TRBV7-2|TRBJ2-3
CASSLLDSGGPSSTDTQYF
>TRBV15|TRBJ1-5
CATSTGASQPQHF
>TRBV7-3|TRBJ1-2
CASRSDSLRGGYTF
>TRBV6-6|TRBJ1-6
CASSYANNSPLHF
>TRBV19|TRBJ1-1
CASSRTGNTEAFF
>TRBV18|TRBJ2-7
CASSPRQGEYEQYF
>TRBV9|TRBJ1-2
CASSVDWSSLYGYTF
>TRBV18|TRBJ2-1
CASSPTRDRGRTNEQFF
>TRBV12-1|TRBJ2-5
CASSTDRPKGRETQYF
>TRBV4-1|TRBJ2-2
CASSPPQGNTGELFF
>TRBV6-4|TRBJ2-5
CASSDNRGSPQYF
>TRBV12-5|TRBJ2-1
CASGPLGGVEQFF
>TRBV4-2|TRBJ2-1
CASSQEKGVNEQFF
>TRBV7-6|TRBJ2-7
CASSLGQGQAYEQYF
>TRBV7-9|TRBJ1-1
CASSLVGVTEAFF
>TRBV19|TRBJ1-6
CASSPGGGGSPLHF
>TRBV13|TRBJ2-3
CASSFRTSGVTDTQYF
>TRBV4-2|TRBJ2-1
CASSQVLAMDSYNEQFF
>TRBV11-2|TRBJ2-7
CASSPRLRAGVNEQYF
>TRBV9|TRBJ2-2
CASSPRWTSGGSGGELFF
>TRBV7-9|TRBJ1-3
CASSSGRTSGNTIYF
>TRBV27|TRBJ1-2
CASRAPVGNGYTF
>TRBV6-5|TRBJ1-2
CASSRDRGDYGYTF
>TRBV6-5|TRBJ2-1
CASIKSGGLFNEQFF
>TRBV11-2|TRBJ2-1
CASSLKGAYEQFF
>TRBV7-2|TRBJ2-5
CASSGGASGWQETQYF
>TRBV6-5|TRBJ1-1
CASSSQGARTEAFF
>TRBV2|TRBJ1-2
CASSVRSLYGYTF
>TRBV18|TRBJ2-2
CASSPTGGAYTGELFF
>TRBV6-5|TRBJ1-2
CASSSQGNKRGYTF
>TRBV6-5|TRBJ2-5
CASSLAGAQETQYF
>TRBV5-1|TRBJ1-4
CASSLESGRGKLFF
>TRBV6-2/TRBV6-3|TRBJ1-5
CASSYSTGDRAGGSNQPQHF
>TRBV4-2|TRBJ1-3
CASSPLGVDGNTIYF
>TRBV6-5|TRBJ1-3
CASRIQGRNTIYF
>TRBV5-4|TRBJ1-1
CASSFPNRRNTEAFF
>TRBV7-9|TRBJ2-7
CASSLGGSGGRYEQYF
>TRBV5-1|TRBJ2-6
CASSLGDRETNVLTF
>TRBV11-2|TRBJ2-7
CASSKEGGPAYEQYF
>TRBV2|TRBJ2-2
CASPLGRDRGNGLNTGELFF